Listed below are T cell receptor beta chains from one sample, sequenced in a study of Ad26.COV2.S vaccination and SARS-CoV-2 variants. TCRdb's table, derived via immunoSEQ multiplex PCR, lists solely in-frame clones and lacks some. The table lists some 370,000 clones, roughly four fifths of them singletons. Sequencing used peripheral blood, obtained in a trial of Ad26.COV2.S vaccine versus placebo. These receptors were obtained from a person aged 18 to 65 who received the Ad26.COV2.S COVID-19 vaccine or a placebo. The conserved cysteine and the conserved F or W are not part of the CDR3 here.

j_call,cdr3_length,v_call,cdr3_aa
TRBJ1-1,12,TRBV4-3,ASSRRQVNTEAF
TRBJ2-3,10,TRBV6-2/TRBV6-3,ASSYSEDTQY
TRBJ2-3,16,TRBV7-2,ASSSRTSGVQGADTQY
TRBJ1-1,13,TRBV24-1,ATSDSRQGNTEAF
TRBJ2-5,11,TRBV19,ASRPSGTETQY
TRBJ1-6,15,TRBV6-6,ASSQRRDFILGSPLH
TRBJ2-7,14,TRBV27,ASSSTVRGTPYEQY
TRBJ1-1,9,TRBV7-9,ASSLLGEAF
TRBJ2-7,12,TRBV5-1,ASTRSGGPYEQY
TRBJ1-5,12,TRBV18,ASSPRSGVQPQH
TRBJ2-3,10,TRBV9,ASGDSTDTQY
TRBJ2-1,9,TRBV24-1,ATSERETQF
TRBJ1-1,18,TRBV5-4,ASSPPDPDEIGILNTEAF
TRBJ1-5,14,TRBV19,ASSKGAGRADQPQH
TRBJ2-2,13,TRBV10-1,ASSDTSGSTGELF
TRBJ2-7,12,TRBV5-4,ASSLLGQGHEQY
TRBJ2-4,17,TRBV9,ASSVAGSMSNLAKNIQY
TRBJ1-2,12,TRBV13,ASSLVGGNYGYT
TRBJ2-5,13,TRBV2,ASTGLAGPQETQY
TRBJ1-1,12,TRBV7-2,ASSYSTWNTEAF
TRBJ1-1,13,TRBV7-9,ASSLGSGLDTEAF
TRBJ2-7,11,TRBV12-3/TRBV12-4,ASSLTGAGEQY
TRBJ1-4,11,TRBV7-6,ASSLAAYEKLF
TRBJ2-3,13,TRBV6-5,ASSRTGESTDTQY
TRBJ2-7,13,TRBV6-5,ASKPPGEGLDEQY
TRBJ1-1,13,TRBV15,ATSSATRDWDFAF
TRBJ2-5,14,TRBV7-2,ASSLIVAGGQETQY
TRBJ2-6,13,TRBV9,ASSVGISGANVLT
TRBJ1-1,11,TRBV9,ASSVGASTEAF
TRBJ1-6,14,TRBV7-2,ASSFDRWPYNSPLH
TRBJ2-3,11,TRBV5-1,ASSTALPDTQY
TRBJ1-2,11,TRBV6-5,ASRQEGVYGYT
TRBJ1-1,13,TRBV18,ASSPSDRGGTEAF
TRBJ2-5,12,TRBV19,ASSIRAGGETQY
TRBJ2-2,12,TRBV29-1,SVETGQGSGELF
TRBJ1-6,12,TRBV9,ASRSGTENSPLH
TRBJ2-7,12,TRBV13,ASSHRTLSYEQY
TRBJ2-7,12,TRBV27,ASSLAGGYYEQY
TRBJ1-5,18,TRBV19,ASRLQPKAGSMYSNQPQH
TRBJ1-2,11,TRBV3-1/TRBV3-2,ASSQSGVYGYT
TRBJ1-1,8,TRBV29-1,SVWVTEAF
TRBJ2-7,9,TRBV7-9,ASSFSYEQY
TRBJ2-3,14,TRBV7-2,ASSLLAGGGADTQY
TRBJ2-1,13,TRBV27,ASRATGVSYNEQF
TRBJ1-2,12,TRBV5-4,ASSSYDFNYGYT
TRBJ2-3,14,TRBV5-4,ASSSPAGGPTDTQY
TRBJ2-1,13,TRBV11-2,ASSLAGSSYNEQF
TRBJ2-7,13,TRBV27,ASSPGTAATREQY